These T cell receptor beta chains were read from a single sample in a study of T-cell reconstitution after alpha-beta-depleted transplantation in children. TCRdb ran MiXCR on the PCR reads and lists one entry per CDR3 protein. In the table there are about 300,000 distinct CDR3 sequences, roughly a tenth of which are singletons. Sequencing was performed on PBMCs, taken before TCRalphabeta/CD19-depleted stem cell transplant. Receptors originate from a boy under two years old with acute myeloid leukemia, due to receive a stem cell transplant. CDR3s include the opening cysteine and the closing phenylalanine or tryptophan. A D gene is named only where the DNA matches it firmly. Clone size is given for some rows only: seen once, a few or many times, or a class if the clone is expanded.

abundance	d_gene	j_gene	v_gene	CDR3aa	CDR3nt
many	TRBD1	TRBJ2-3	TRBV5-1	CASSRDRGNRGGPTDTQYF	TGCGCCAGCAGCAGGGACAGGGGGAACCGGGGGGGACCCACAGATACGCAGTATTTT
many	NA	TRBJ2-3	TRBV9	CASSVGVQDTQYF	TGTGCCAGCAGCGTAGGTGTACAAGATACGCAGTATTTT
many	TRBD1	TRBJ2-5	TRBV7-6	CASSILTGSETQYF	TGTGCCAGCAGCATACTGACAGGGTCAGAGACCCAGTACTTC
many	TRBD1	TRBJ1-5	TRBV12-5	CASGWGTDNQPQHF	TGTGCTAGTGGTTGGGGGACAGACAATCAGCCCCAGCATTTT
many	TRBD1	TRBJ2-7	TRBV12-3/TRBV12-4	CASSPGGMNEQYF	TGTGCCAGCAGCCCAGGGGGCATGAACGAGCAGTACTTC
many	TRBD2	TRBJ2-1	TRBV29-1	CSAWGGHEGSYNEQFF	TGCAGCGCGTGGGGGGGTCACGAGGGTTCCTACAATGAGCAGTTCTTC
many	NA	TRBJ2-1	TRBV7-9	CATLAYEQFF	TGTGCCACTTTGGCGTATGAGCAGTTCTTC
many	TRBD1	TRBJ2-7	TRBV25-1	CASSEWGQSYEQYF	TGTGCCAGCAGTGAATGGGGACAGAGCTACGAGCAGTACTTC
NA	NA	TRBJ2-7	TRBV11-3	CASSTAGSHNEQYF	TGTGCCAGCAGCACCGCCGGGTCCCATAACGAGCAGTACTTC
few	NA	TRBJ1-2	TRBV27	CASSPSRRTYGYTF	TGTGCCAGCAGTCCCTCCCGGAGAACCTATGGCTACACCTTC
many	NA	TRBJ2-2	TRBV28	CASSLWSIVGIGDTGELFF	TGTGCCAGCAGTTTATGGTCTATTGTTGGAATCGGGGACACCGGGGAGCTGTTTTTT
many	TRBD2	TRBJ2-3	TRBV7-9	CASSFGLAGGGTDTQYF	TGTGCCAGCAGCTTCGGACTAGCGGGAGGGGGCACAGATACGCAGTATTTT
many	NA	TRBJ1-4	TRBV5-5	CASSLAPGSNEKLFF	TGTGCCAGCAGCCTGGCCCCGGGGTCTAATGAAAAACTGTTTTTT
many	TRBD1	TRBJ2-5	TRBV7-2	CASSFDRGPSETQYF	TGTGCCAGCAGCTTTGACAGGGGCCCTTCGGAGACCCAGTACTTC
NA	NA	TRBJ2-5	TRBV24-1	CATSLGGRETQYF	TGTGCCACCAGTTTAGGAGGGAGAGAGACCCAGTACTTC
many	TRBD2	TRBJ2-1	TRBV6-5	CASSHSPFLAGGHNEQFF	TGTGCCAGCAGTCACTCCCCTTTTTTGGCGGGAGGACACAATGAGCAGTTCTTC
once	NA	TRBJ2-1	TRBV4-3	CASSPGQSNEQFF	TGCGCCAGCAGCCCTGGACAGTCCAATGAGCAGTTCTTC
many	NA	TRBJ2-1	TRBV24-1	CATSGGTAYRNEQFF	TGTGCCACCAGTGGCGGGACAGCTTATCGCAATGAGCAGTTCTTC
few	NA	TRBJ1-5	TRBV5-5	CASSSMGGSNQPQHF	TGTGCCAGCAGTTCCATGGGGGGGAGCAATCAGCCCCAGCATTTT
many	TRBD2	TRBJ2-7	TRBV6-1	CASQPPGTSVYEQYF	TGTGCCAGCCAACCACCCGGGACTAGCGTCTACGAGCAGTACTTC
NA	NA	TRBJ2-6	TRBV5-1	CASSSQYSTGANVLTF	TGCGCCAGCAGCTCCCAATACAGTACTGGGGCCAACGTCCTGACTTTC
many	TRBD2	TRBJ2-7	TRBV20-1	CSAKIAGLASEQYF	TGCAGTGCTAAAATCGCGGGACTAGCATCCGAGCAGTACTTC
many	TRBD2	TRBJ2-1	TRBV7-9	CASSLRAGTSGYNEQFF	TGTGCCAGCAGCTTAAGAGCAGGGACTAGCGGCTACAATGAGCAGTTCTTC
few	NA	TRBJ1-5	TRBV20-1	CSARTTSRVGKVAQHF	TGCAGTGCTAGAACCACTTCGAGGGTCGGTAAGGTGGCCCAGCATTTT
few	NA	TRBJ2-7	TRBV7-3	CASSLGPPGHEQYF	TGTGCCAGCAGCTTAGGACCTCCTGGCCACGAGCAGTACTTC
many	TRBD1	TRBJ2-5	TRBV11-2	CASSSEDRETQYF	TGTGCCAGCAGCTCCGAGGACAGGGAGACCCAGTACTTC
many	NA	TRBJ2-1	TRBV6-1	CASSTRTASSYNEQFF	TGTGCCAGCAGCACACGGACAGCTAGCTCCTACAATGAGCAGTTCTTC
many	NA	TRBJ1-1	TRBV6-5	CASSYSRDTMNTEAFF	TGTGCCAGCAGTTATTCACGGGACACCATGAACACTGAAGCTTTCTTT
NA	NA	TRBJ1-5	TRBV29-1	CSVGGGSNQPQHF	TGCAGCGTCGGCGGGGGAAGCAATCAGCCCCAGCATTTT
many	NA	TRBJ2-7	TRBV12-3/TRBV12-4	CASSLVEDSYEQYF	TGTGCCAGCAGTTTAGTGGAGGACAGCTACGAGCAGTACTTC
many	TRBD1	TRBJ2-7	TRBV7-2	CASSPGMRGQSPGEQYF	TGTGCCAGCAGCCCAGGAATGAGGGGACAGAGTCCTGGAGAGCAGTACTTC
few	TRBD1	TRBJ1-5	TRBV19	CASSIMRQGGQPQHF	TGTGCCAGTAGTATAATGAGGCAGGGGGGTCAGCCCCAGCATTTT
few	TRBD1	TRBJ1-1	TRBV5-1	CASSLLGQGPGEAFF	TGCGCCAGCAGTCTCCTTGGACAGGGGCCAGGTGAAGCTTTCTTT